The rows below give T cell receptor beta chains drawn from one sample of a study of T cell responses to AZD1222 COVID-19 vaccine. Measured with immunoSEQ multiplex PCR; TCRdb has only the in-frame clones, and not every one. The data show 50,000 to 65,000 clones, around 85% seen once. This sample comprised peripheral blood, obtained 28 days after the second AZD1222 dose. These receptors were obtained from an adult who received the AZD1222 COVID-19 vaccine. The CDR3 runs from the conserved cysteine through the conserved F or W. A D gene is named only where the DNA matches it firmly. Clone size, where shown, is once, few, many, or a class for clones that have expanded.

size: -
V: TRBV5-1
D: TRBD2
J: TRBJ2-5
DNA: TGCGCCAGCAGCCCGGGACTAGCGGGAGCAGAGACCCAGTACTTC
CDR3: CASSPGLAGAETQYF

size: -
V: TRBV5-1
D: -
J: TRBJ2-2
DNA: TGCGCCAGCAGCCCGTCGTTAAGCGCCCCTCTCGGGGAGCTGTTTTTT
CDR3: CASSPSLSAPLGELFF

size: -
V: TRBV7-8
D: -
J: TRBJ1-3
DNA: TGTGCCAGCAGCCCCCTGACATTCTCTCCCCATGGAAACACCATATATTTT
CDR3: CASSPLTFSPHGNTIYF

size: -
V: TRBV5-1
D: -
J: TRBJ2-7
DNA: TGCGCCAGCAGCGCCTCCATGTCTTCCTACGAGCAGTACTTC
CDR3: CASSASMSSYEQYF

size: -
V: TRBV10-3
D: -
J: TRBJ1-5
DNA: TGTGCCATCAGTGAGTCAAACACACAGCCCCAGCATTTT
CDR3: CAISESNTQPQHF

size: -
V: TRBV29-1
D: -
J: TRBJ1-5
DNA: TGCAGCGTTGAAGGATGGCAGCCCCAGCATTTT
CDR3: CSVEGWQPQHF

size: -
V: TRBV18
D: -
J: TRBJ1-1
DNA: TGTGCCAGCTCACCCCGGGCGGACACTGAAGCTTTCTTT
CDR3: CASSPRADTEAFF

size: once
V: TRBV18
D: TRBD1
J: TRBJ2-1
DNA: TGTGCCAGCTCACCCTCCCCTGGGCAGGGGGCGTATGATGAGCAGTTCTTC
CDR3: CASSPSPGQGAYDEQFF

size: -
V: TRBV18
D: -
J: TRBJ1-1
DNA: TGTGCCAGCAAGTCGTCCTCCGGGCGGAACACTGAAGCTTTCTTT
CDR3: CASKSSSGRNTEAFF

size: -
V: TRBV19
D: -
J: TRBJ1-5
DNA: TGTGCCAGTAGTATGGATGGATCGGTTCAGCCCCAGCATTTT
CDR3: CASSMDGSVQPQHF

size: few
V: TRBV11-2
D: TRBD2
J: TRBJ2-7
DNA: TGTGCCAGCAGCTTAGTGGGGGGTCTAGCGGGAGACGAGCAGTACTTC
CDR3: CASSLVGGLAGDEQYF

size: -
V: TRBV4-2
D: -
J: TRBJ2-7
DNA: TGTGCCAGCAGCCAAGCAGGGTTCGAGCAGTACTTC
CDR3: CASSQAGFEQYF

size: -
V: TRBV5-1
D: -
J: TRBJ2-4
DNA: TGCGCCAGCAGCTTGGAACAGAAAAACATTCAGTACTTC
CDR3: CASSLEQKNIQYF

size: -
V: TRBV30
D: TRBD1
J: TRBJ2-7
DNA: TGTGCCTGGAGTTATCTGGACAGGGGGCTTTACGAGCAGTACTTC
CDR3: CAWSYLDRGLYEQYF

size: few
V: TRBV21-1
D: -
J: TRBJ1-1
DNA: TGTGCCAGCAGCAAGGAGGGACTGGGGAACACTGAAGCTTTCTTT
CDR3: CASSKEGLGNTEAFF

size: -
V: TRBV6-5
D: TRBD1
J: TRBJ2-5
DNA: TGTGCCAGCAGGCCCGGGGGACAGGGTAAGGAGACCCAGTACTTC
CDR3: CASRPGGQGKETQYF

size: once
V: TRBV28
D: TRBD2
J: TRBJ2-7
DNA: TGTGCCAGCAGTTGGGGGGGTTACGAGCAGTACTTC
CDR3: CASSWGGYEQYF

size: once
V: TRBV6-1
D: TRBD2
J: TRBJ2-3
DNA: TGTGCCAGCAGTGAAGGACTAGCGGGGGACACAGATACGCAGTATTTT
CDR3: CASSEGLAGDTDTQYF

size: few
V: TRBV3-1/TRBV3-2
D: -
J: TRBJ2-1
DNA: TGTGCCAGCAGCCAAGATTTACCCGGGAGCGGTTACAATGAGCAGTTCTTC
CDR3: CASSQDLPGSGYNEQFF

size: -
V: TRBV28
D: TRBD2
J: TRBJ2-7
DNA: TGTGCCAGCAGTCTTTTGGGGACTAGCGGCGAGCAGTACTTC
CDR3: CASSLLGTSGEQYF

size: many
V: TRBV6-5
D: -
J: TRBJ1-1
DNA: TGTGCCAGCAGCGTAAATCATGGGAACACTGAAGCTTTCTTT
CDR3: CASSVNHGNTEAFF

size: -
V: TRBV5-1
D: -
J: TRBJ1-6
DNA: TGCGCCAGCAGCTCCGGGACCCAGGGGATCGGTAATTCACCCCTCCACTTT
CDR3: CASSSGTQGIGNSPLHF

size: -
V: TRBV11-3
D: -
J: TRBJ1-1
DNA: TGTGCCAGCAGCTTAGGCCCAGTCACTGAAGCTTTCTTT
CDR3: CASSLGPVTEAFF

size: -
V: TRBV19
D: -
J: TRBJ1-1
DNA: TGTGCCAGTAGTATAACGCGAGCTGAAGCTTTCTTT
CDR3: CASSITRAEAFF

size: -
V: TRBV28
D: -
J: TRBJ1-1
DNA: TGTGCCAGCAGTTCTAGACAGACCTACACTGAAGCTTTCTTT
CDR3: CASSSRQTYTEAFF

size: -
V: TRBV6-5
D: TRBD1
J: TRBJ2-7
DNA: TGTGCCAGCAGGCTGGAAAGGGGGCTTTACGAGCAGTACTTC
CDR3: CASRLERGLYEQYF

size: -
V: TRBV9
D: -
J: TRBJ1-4
DNA: TGTGCCAGCAGCGTAGACGTGGGTCTTAATGAAAAACTGTTTTTT
CDR3: CASSVDVGLNEKLFF

size: -
V: TRBV5-1
D: TRBD1
J: TRBJ2-5
DNA: TGCGCCAGCAGCAGGGACAGGGGGAGAGAGACCCAGTACTTC
CDR3: CASSRDRGRETQYF

size: -
V: TRBV27
D: -
J: TRBJ2-2
DNA: TGTGCCAGCAGTCCCGAGGGAGCGACCGGGGAGCTGTTTTTT
CDR3: CASSPEGATGELFF

size: -
V: TRBV7-2
D: -
J: TRBJ2-7
DNA: TGTGCCAGCAGCTTATTTTTCAGCGGAACCGACCACGAGCAGTACTTC
CDR3: CASSLFFSGTDHEQYF

size: -
V: TRBV15
D: TRBD2
J: TRBJ2-4
DNA: TGTGCCACCAGCAGCCCCCCGGGGGGAGCGGGAGGGCCGAAGAACATTCAGTACTTC
CDR3: CATSSPPGGAGGPKNIQYF

size: -
V: TRBV5-6
D: -
J: TRBJ2-7
DNA: TGTGCCAGCAGCCTGGATTTAGCGCGCTACGAGCAGTACTTC
CDR3: CASSLDLARYEQYF

size: -
V: TRBV5-1
D: -
J: TRBJ2-1
DNA: TGCGCCAGCAGAATGGGCAATGAGCAGTTCTTC
CDR3: CASRMGNEQFF

size: -
V: TRBV7-9
D: -
J: TRBJ1-4
DNA: TGTGCCAGCAGCTTCCGGGCGGGAGAAAAACTGTTTTTT
CDR3: CASSFRAGEKLFF

size: -
V: TRBV5-5
D: TRBD2
J: TRBJ2-3
DNA: TGTGCCAGCAGCTTTGTTCTAGCGGGCAAAGGGGATACGCAGTATTTT
CDR3: CASSFVLAGKGDTQYF

size: -
V: TRBV2
D: TRBD2
J: TRBJ2-7
DNA: TGTGCCAGCACGCGGGGGACTAGCGGGTCCTACGAGCAGTACTTC
CDR3: CASTRGTSGSYEQYF

size: -
V: TRBV9
D: -
J: TRBJ1-1
DNA: TGTGCCAGCAGCGTAGGGGGGTTCACTGAAGCTTTCTTT
CDR3: CASSVGGFTEAFF

size: few
V: TRBV19
D: -
J: TRBJ2-1
DNA: TGTGCCAGTAGTAGGAGGGGGTCGAGGTTGTACAATGAGCAGTTCTTC
CDR3: CASSRRGSRLYNEQFF

size: -
V: TRBV28
D: TRBD1
J: TRBJ1-2
DNA: TGTGCCAGCAGCTGGGGGGACAGGAACTATGGCTACACCTTC
CDR3: CASSWGDRNYGYTF

size: -
V: TRBV4-1
D: -
J: TRBJ1-4
DNA: TGCGCCAGCAAAGAAGGGTCTAATGAAAAACTGTTTTTT
CDR3: CASKEGSNEKLFF

size: -
V: TRBV19
D: TRBD1
J: TRBJ1-6
DNA: TGTGCCAGTAGTAATCCCGCCGGGACAGGTCCCTATAATTCACCCCTCCACTTT
CDR3: CASSNPAGTGPYNSPLHF

size: -
V: TRBV6-2/TRBV6-3
D: TRBD2
J: TRBJ2-1
DNA: TGTGCCAGCAGTTCGTCTAACCCGACTAGCTCACCTGCGATCTTC
CDR3: CASSSSNPTSSPAIF

size: once
V: TRBV4-3
D: TRBD2
J: TRBJ2-7
DNA: TGCGCCAGCAGCCAAACGCGGGAGCCCCCCTACGAGCAGTACTTC
CDR3: CASSQTREPPYEQYF

size: few
V: TRBV30
D: TRBD1
J: TRBJ1-1
DNA: TGTGCCTGGACTTTAGGGCGGGACAGACGTTTGAACACTGAAGCTTTCTTT
CDR3: CAWTLGRDRRLNTEAFF

size: -
V: TRBV30
D: -
J: TRBJ1-5
DNA: TGTGCCTGGAGTGTACCGGGGGGCTCGGGGAATAGCAATCAGCCCCAGCATTTT
CDR3: CAWSVPGGSGNSNQPQHF

size: once
V: TRBV27
D: -
J: TRBJ2-7
DNA: TGTGCCAGCAGCCAGTCCGACAGTACGCCGGGGTACTTC
CDR3: CASSQSDSTPGYF

size: -
V: TRBV18
D: TRBD2
J: TRBJ2-3
DNA: TGTGCCAGCTCACCAGCCCTAGCGGGCACAGATACGCAGTATTTT
CDR3: CASSPALAGTDTQYF

size: -
V: TRBV28
D: TRBD1
J: TRBJ1-1
DNA: TGTGCCAGCAGACGGGACAGGGGAGGTACTGAAGCTTTCTTT
CDR3: CASRRDRGGTEAFF

size: -
V: TRBV30
D: TRBD1
J: TRBJ2-7
DNA: TGTGCCTGGAGCGTTCCGGGACAGGGTTACTCCTACGAGCAGTACTTC
CDR3: CAWSVPGQGYSYEQYF